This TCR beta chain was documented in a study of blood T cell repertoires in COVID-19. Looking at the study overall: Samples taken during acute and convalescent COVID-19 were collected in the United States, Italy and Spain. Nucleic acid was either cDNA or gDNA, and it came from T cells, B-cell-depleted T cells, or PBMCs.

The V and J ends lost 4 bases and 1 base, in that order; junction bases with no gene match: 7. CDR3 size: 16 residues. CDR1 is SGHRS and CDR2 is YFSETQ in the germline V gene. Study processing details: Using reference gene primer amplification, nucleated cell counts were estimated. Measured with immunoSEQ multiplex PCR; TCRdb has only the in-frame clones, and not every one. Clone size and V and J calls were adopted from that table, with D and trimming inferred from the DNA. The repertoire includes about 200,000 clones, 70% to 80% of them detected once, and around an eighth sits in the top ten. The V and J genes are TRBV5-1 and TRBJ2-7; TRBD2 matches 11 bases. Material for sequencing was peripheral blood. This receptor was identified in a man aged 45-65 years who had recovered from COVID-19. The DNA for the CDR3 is TGCGCCAGCAGCCCGTGGGCTAGCGGGAGGTCCTACGAGCAGTACTTC. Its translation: CASSPWASGRSYEQYF.